The 25 T cell receptor beta chains in this list originate from one sample, sequenced in a study of blood T cell repertoires in COVID-19. TCRdb's table, derived via immunoSEQ multiplex PCR, lists solely in-frame clones and lacks some. In the table there are fewer than 150,000 clones, roughly 84% of which are singletons. Specimen: PBMCs or T cells enriched from blood (not recorded which). These receptors all stem from a man in his fifties in a cohort exposed to, infected with or recovered from COVID-19 (not recorded which).

The chain is built from TRBV18 and TRBJ1-4, with 9 bases matching TRBD1. Trimming at V came to 3 bases and at J to 6 bases, leaving 11 bases not matched to a gene. CDR3 size: 17 residues. Looked up from germline, CDR1 is KGHSH and CDR2 is LQKENI. The CDR3 reads CASSPLGTGILHEKLFF. The CDR3 DNA sequence: TGTGCCAGCTCACCTCTGGGGACAGGGATTTTGCATGAAAAACTGTTTTTT.

V and J are TRBV30 and TRBJ2-7; 8 nucleotides align to TRBD1. The CDR3 contains 13 residues. Unmatched junction bases numbered 7, after V lost 4 bases and J lost 5 bases. CDR1 GTSNPN and CDR2 SVGIG come from the germline V gene (reference sequence). CDR3 protein: CAWTRQGFDEQYF. Written as DNA, the CDR3 is TGTGCCTGGACCAGACAGGGGTTCGACGAGCAGTACTTC.

This chain connects TRBV30 to TRBJ1-2; TRBD1 aligns across 7 bases. Unmatched junction bases numbered 3, after V lost 1 base and J lost 4 bases. Germline CDR1 and CDR2: GTSNPN and SVGIG (reference sequence). This CDR3 has 13 amino acids. This CDR3 reads CAWSATGPYGYTF. As DNA, the CDR3 is TGTGCCTGGAGTGCGACAGGGCCCTATGGCTACACCTTC.

This chain joins TRBV29-1 and TRBJ1-1; D is possibly TRBD1 (5 bases). Germline CDR1 SQVTM, CDR2 ANQGSEA. The V end lost 7 bases, the J end lost 0 bases, and 15 bases lay between the germline ends. This CDR3 is 14 amino acids long. The CDR3 sequence is CSAPWGGLNTEAFF. The CDR3 nucleotides read TGCAGCGCTCCGTGGGGGGGACTGAACACTGAAGCTTTCTTT.

The V call is TRBV7-9, the J call TRBJ2-5; D is possibly TRBD1 (5 bases). Germline V CDR1 and CDR2: SEHNR, FQNEAQ (reference sequence). The CDR3 has 14 amino acids. V lost 2 bases, J lost 0 bases, and 7 bases lay in between. The CDR3: CASSLTGHQETQYF. Written as DNA, the CDR3 is TGTGCCAGCAGCTTAACAGGCCACCAAGAGACCCAGTACTTC.

In this sample, this clone turned up once. This chain links TRBV10-3 with TRBJ1-2, with a weak D call TRBD1 (5 bases). Per germline, CDR1 ENHRY and CDR2 SYGVKD. The CDR3 extends over 16 amino acids. Trimming removed 6 bases at V and 8 bases at J, with 25 bases between. CDR3 sequence (DNA): TGTGCCATCAGAGACGGATTACAGGCATGGCTCGGAGGCTACACCTTC. This encodes CAIRDGLQAWLGGYTF.

The J gene is TRBJ2-1, the V gene TRBV7-9, with D possibly being TRBD2 (5 bases). The V gene's germline CDR1 is SEHNR and CDR2 FQNEAQ (reference sequence). The CDR3 runs to 13 residues. Trimming shortened V by 5 bases and J by 4 bases, and 9 bases separated the two germline ends. The CDR3 DNA is TGTGCCAGCAGCCCGGGCGGGTACAATGAGCAGTTCTTC. Protein: CASSPGGYNEQFF.

The chain's CDR3 is CASSGTVSYEQYF. In nucleotides, the CDR3 is TGCGCCAGCAGTGGGACAGTCTCCTACGAGCAGTACTTC. The rearrangement uses TRBV10-2 and TRBJ2-7, with D tentatively TRBD1 (6 bases). Germline V gene sequence: CDR1 WSHSY, CDR2 SAAADI. The ends were cut back, 4 bases at V and 0 bases at J, with 7 bases in the middle. CDR3 length: 13 amino acids.

The gene calls are TRBV28 and TRBJ2-7; 8 bases are a match to TRBD2. Germline V gives CDR1 MDHEN, CDR2 SYDVKM. The CDR3 is 15 residues long. The V gene end was trimmed by 6 bases and the J gene end by 6 bases; junction bases not matched to a gene: 13. The CDR3 bases are TGTGCCAGCAGCCTGTCCCCAGCGGGAGTAGTCGAGCAGTACTTC. Translated, it gives CASSLSPAGVVEQYF.

The chain combines TRBV30 with TRBJ2-1, with 8 bases aligning to TRBD1. Germline V gene lookup returns CDR1 GTSNPN and CDR2 SVGIG (reference sequence). The CDR3 spans 14 residues. V was clipped by 0 bases and J by 6 bases; unmatched bases: 4. In nucleotides, the CDR3 is TGTGCCTGGAGTGTATTGGACAGGGTCAATGAGCAGTTCTTC. Amino acids: CAWSVLDRVNEQFF.

The chain combines TRBV6-4 with TRBJ2-1; TRBD2 might be the D (7 bases). CDR3 length equals 15 residues. The germline V gene has CDR1 MRHNA and CDR2 SNTAGT. V was pared by 3 bases and J by 5 bases, with 14 bases between. As DNA, the CDR3 is TGTGCCAGCAGTGAATCGGGGGGCACTCACAATGAGCAGTTCTTC. It is translated as CASSESGGTHNEQFF.

This clone showed up just a few times. This chain connects TRBV7-9 to TRBJ2-2, with a tentative D call TRBD2 (6 bases). V lost 7 bases to trimming and J lost 4 bases, with 16 bases between them. This CDR3 region has 15 residues. CDR1 SEHNR and CDR2 FQNEAQ come from the germline V gene (reference sequence). The CDR3 nucleotides are TGTGCCAGCAACTCGGCGGGGTGGACCACCGGGGAGCTGTTTTTT. Protein sequence: CASNSAGWTTGELFF.

The rearrangement uses TRBV7-8 and TRBJ1-1, with TRBD1 as a possible D gene (5 bases). Germline V gives CDR1 SGHVS, CDR2 FQNEAQ. Trimming pared 1 base from V and 6 bases from J, leaving 9 bases between. This CDR3 is built from 13 residues. The CDR3 DNA reads TGTGCCAGCAGCTTAGATCGGGGGGCTGAAGCTTTCTTT. Its protein is CASSLDRGAEAFF.

This rearrangement joins TRBV19 to TRBJ2-7; TRBD1 might be the D (5 bases). The CDR3 contains 15 residues. CDR1 is LNHDA, CDR2 SQIVND, per germline (reference sequence). V dropped 1 base and J dropped 0 bases, with 10 bases sitting between them. The chain's CDR3 is CASSIGQSSSYEQYF. The CDR3 region has the DNA TGTGCCAGTAGTATAGGACAGTCCAGCTCCTACGAGCAGTACTTC.

This rearrangement joins TRBV9 to TRBJ2-7, with 13 bases aligning to TRBD2. V lost 2 bases to trimming and J lost 6 bases; unmatched junction nucleotides: 2. Per germline, CDR1 SGDLS and CDR2 YYNGEE. The CDR3 covers 14 residues. Written as DNA, the CDR3 is TGTGCCAGCAGCGTGGGACTAGCGGGATCCGAGCAGTACTTC. This translates into CASSVGLAGSEQYF.

In this sample, this clone turned up once. The genes are TRBV3-1 (or the pseudogene TRBV3-2) and TRBJ1-2, with 10 bases fitting TRBD1. J lost 6 bases, V lost 2 bases, and 6 bases had no gene match. The CDR3 is made up of 15 amino acids. Germline loops: CDR1 LGHDT, CDR2 YNNKEL (reference sequence). CDR3 DNA: TGTGCCAGCAGCCAACAGGGACAGGGGCCCGATGGCTACACCTTC. This sequence encodes CASSQQGQGPDGYTF.

The chain employs TRBV5-1 and TRBJ2-7; 8 nucleotides agree with TRBD1. Germline-derived CDR1 and CDR2 are SGHRS and YFSETQ. Unmatched junction bases numbered 8, after V lost 4 bases and J lost 8 bases. This CDR3 has 13 amino acids. The CDR3 here is CASSGGQGVKQYF. DNA for the CDR3: TGCGCCAGCAGCGGAGGACAGGGAGTGAAGCAGTACTTC.

The chain has TRBV12-3 or TRBV12-4 and TRBJ1-4; tentatively, D is TRBD1 (5 bases). The CDR3 totals 12 residues. V was cut by 3 bases and J by 7 bases, with 6 bases left in between. Here the CDR3 reads CASSFDSEKLFF. The CDR3 coding sequence is TGTGCCAGCAGTTTCGACAGTGAAAAACTGTTTTTT.

V and J are TRBV30 and TRBJ1-2; 7 positions match TRBD1. Trimming took 8 bases from V and 4 from J; bases not matched to a gene: 10. CDR3 length equals 13 residues. In germline, CDR1 is GTSNPN, CDR2 SVGIG (reference sequence). The CDR3, as DNA: TGTGCCCGTACTTCAGGGGGGTTCTATGGCTACACCTTC. It specifies CARTSGGFYGYTF.

The chain links TRBV30 to TRBJ1-2, with D possibly being TRBD1 (6 bases). This CDR3 has 13 amino acids. CDR1 is GTSNPN and CDR2 is SVGIG in the germline V gene (reference sequence). Trimming took 5 bases from V and 8 from J, leaving 18 bases between them. CDR3 residues: CAWRYRESEGYTF. DNA of the CDR3: TGTGCCTGGCGATACAGGGAATCGGAAGGCTACACCTTC.

The chain recombines TRBV2 with TRBJ1-5; D not certain. CDR3 length: 14 residues. Trimming took off 5 bases at V and 0 bases at J, with 8 bases between the two ends. Germline lookup yields CDR1 SNHLY and CDR2 FYNNEI. This CDR3 is CASSSQSSNQPQHF. In DNA, the CDR3 is TGTGCCAGCAGTAGCCAAAGTAGCAATCAGCCCCAGCATTTT.

The rearrangement links TRBV18 to TRBJ2-7, with 7 bases aligning to TRBD1. Germline CDR1 is KGHSH and CDR2 is LQKENI. The CDR3 consists of 14 residues. V shed 3 bases and J 0 bases; nucleotides not matched to a gene: 2. CDR3 coding DNA: TGTGCCAGCTCACCCCGGGACAGCTCCTACGAGCAGTACTTC. Its protein product is CASSPRDSSYEQYF.

V and J are TRBV6-5 and TRBJ2-7; 11 bases are a match to TRBD2. Trimming at V came to 6 bases and at J to 3 bases, leaving 7 bases not matched to a gene. Germline V gives CDR1 MNHEY, CDR2 SVGAGI. The CDR3 is 15 residues long. The DNA for the CDR3 is TGTGCCAGCAGGCCTTTAGCGGGAGGGAGCTACGAGCAGTACTTC. It codes for CASRPLAGGSYEQYF.

Turning to this clone: The identical CDR3 is also encoded by other nucleotide sequences in the sample. The chain combines TRBV4-3 with TRBJ1-2, with TRBD1 matching 7 bases. The trim removed 3 bases at V and 6 bases at J, leaving 4 bases unmatched. Germline-derived CDR1 and CDR2 are LGHNA and YSLEER. This CDR3 has 13 amino acids. CDR3: CASSQGQGDGYTF. The DNA for the CDR3 is TGCGCCAGCAGCCAGGGTCAGGGGGATGGCTACACCTTC.

J is TRBJ2-7 and V is TRBV12-5; 7 bases are shared with TRBD1. CDR3 size: 16 residues. V trimming: 5 bases; J trimming: 6 bases; junction bases outside the gene matches: 16. CDR1 is LGHNT and CDR2 is FRNRAP in the germline V gene. CDR3 DNA: TGTGCTAGTGGTAACACTCCCGGGACAGCCCCCGGCGAGCAGTACTTC. This translates into CASGNTPGTAPGEQYF. The full variable domain, rest sourced from reference TRBV12-5 and TRBJ2-7, is DARVTQTPRHKVTEMGQEVTMRCQPILGHNTVFWYRQTMMQGLELLAYFRNRAPLDDSGMPKDRFSAEMPDATLATLKIQPSEPRDSAVYFCASGNTPGTAPGEQYFGPGTRLTVT.